Each of the 22 T cell receptor beta chains below was sequenced from the same sample in a study of technical replicates of blood from a handful of donors. TCRdb's copy holds only in-frame clones and misses some; the assay was immunoSEQ multiplex PCR. The sample lists about 100,000 clones, 95% seen once, with about 0.19% in the top ten. Sequenced input: T cells isolated from PBMCs. These receptors came from a human donor in good health.

The J gene is TRBJ1-6, the V gene TRBV4-1; D is undetermined. The CDR3 loop spans 19 amino acids. The V gene lost 4 bases and the J gene lost 3 bases, with 22 bases spanning the gap. The germline CDR1 and CDR2 sequences are MGHRA and YSYEKL. The CDR3: CASSLQEGRVLDYNSPLHF. CDR3 coding DNA: TGCGCCAGCAGCCTCCAGGAGGGTCGGGTCTTAGACTATAATTCACCCCTCCACTTT.

The J gene is TRBJ2-1, the V gene TRBV30; D possibly corresponds to TRBD2 (7 bases). V gave up 0 bases and J gave up 2 bases, with 11 bases separating them. Germline assignment: CDR1 GTSNPN and CDR2 SVGIG (reference sequence). The CDR3 length is 15 residues. CDR3 sequence reads: CAWSVTGGTYNEQFF. In DNA form, the CDR3 reads TGTGCCTGGAGTGTAACGGGGGGCACCTACAATGAGCAGTTCTTC.

The V and J genes are TRBV29-1 and TRBJ1-2; TRBD1 matches 7 bases. The V segment lost 3 bases and the J segment 4 bases; nucleotides outside the gene matches: 8. Per the germline V gene, CDR1 is SQVTM and CDR2 is ANQGSEA. This CDR3 spans 14 amino acids. The CDR3 reads CSVETTGYIYGYTF. CDR3 bases: TGCAGCGTTGAGACGACAGGGTACATCTATGGCTACACCTTC.

V gene TRBV28 combines with J gene TRBJ2-7; 8 bases align to TRBD1. Trimming at V came to 3 bases and at J to 2 bases, leaving 3 bases not matched to a gene. The CDR3 consists of 14 residues. Germline values: CDR1 MDHEN, CDR2 SYDVKM. CDR3 in amino acids: CASSFTGGTYEQYF. The CDR3 region has the DNA TGTGCCAGCAGTTTCACAGGGGGGACCTACGAGCAGTACTTC.

The chain has TRBV27 and TRBJ2-3, with D perhaps TRBD2 (7 bases). Germline V gene data show CDR1 as MNHEY and CDR2 as SMNVEV (reference sequence). The CDR3 consists of 13 residues. The V and J ends lost 4 bases and 8 bases respectively, with 13 bases between them. CDR3 nucleotides: TGTGCCAGCAGTTGGAAGGGGGAGGGTACGCAGTATTTT. Amino acids: CASSWKGEGTQYF.

The chain couples TRBV4-1 to TRBJ2-1, with 8 positions matching TRBD2. The CDR3 consists of 14 residues. V was clipped by 4 bases and J by 6 bases; unmatched bases: 5. Looked up from germline, CDR1 is MGHRA and CDR2 is YSYEKL. CDR3 sequence (DNA): TGCGCCAGCAGCCGGGGACTAGAAGGCAATGAGCAGTTCTTC. This codes for CASSRGLEGNEQFF.

The chain employs TRBV28 and TRBJ1-3; 10 bases agree with TRBD1. The CDR3 has 20 amino acids. Germline trimming cut 7 bases from V and 0 bases from J; bases unmatched to any gene: 18. Germline V gene lookup returns CDR1 MDHEN and CDR2 SYDVKM. Written as DNA, the CDR3 is TGTGCCAGCACCGACAGCGACGGGGACAGGGGAGTTTTCTCTGGAAACACCATATATTTT. Its translation: CASTDSDGDRGVFSGNTIYF.

V is TRBV19 and J is TRBJ2-5; the D is unclear. The CDR3 has 13 residues. Germline CDR1 and CDR2: LNHDA and SQIVND (reference sequence). Trimming removed 6 bases from V and 0 bases from J, with 8 bases in between. As DNA, the CDR3 is TGTGCCAGTAGGGCCCCGTACCAAGAGACCCAGTACTTC. As protein: CASRAPYQETQYF.

The rearrangement uses TRBV30 and TRBJ1-2, with unresolved D. This CDR3 contains 14 residues. The germline V gene encodes CDR1 GTSNPN and CDR2 SVGIG (reference sequence). V lost 4 bases to trimming and J lost 0 bases, with 12 bases between them. In nucleotides, the CDR3 is TGTGCCTGGAAGTTGGCAGATGCTAACTATGGCTACACCTTC. Translating gives CAWKLADANYGYTF.

The J gene is TRBJ2-3, the V gene TRBV11-2, with a weak D call TRBD2 (6 bases). Trimming shortened V by 8 bases and J by 5 bases, and 11 bases separated the two germline ends. The germline CDR1 and CDR2 sequences are SGHAT and FQNNGV. The CDR3 extends over 12 amino acids. CDR3 coding DNA: TGTGCCAGCGATGGCGGGATAGATACGCAGTATTTT. It encodes CASDGGIDTQYF.

This sequence joins TRBV28 and TRBJ2-5; D remains unclear. Germline V lookup: CDR1 MDHEN, CDR2 SYDVKM. V lost 3 bases, J lost 0 bases, and 8 bases lay in between. This CDR3 contains 14 residues. The CDR3 reads CASSFAKDQETQYF. DNA of the CDR3: TGTGCCAGCAGTTTTGCGAAAGACCAAGAGACCCAGTACTTC.

The chain recombines TRBV6-1 with TRBJ1-5; TRBD1 aligns across 8 bases. The CDR3 is 14 amino acids. V dropped 5 bases and J dropped 4; count of bases not matched to a gene: 4. Germline assignment: CDR1 MNHNS and CDR2 SASEGT. Written as DNA, the CDR3 is TGTGCCAGCAGTAAAAGACAGGGGAATCAGCCCCAGCATTTT. It translates to CASSKRQGNQPQHF.

This CDR3 is CASKLDTEAFF. DNA of the CDR3: TGTGCCAGCAAATTAGACACTGAAGCTTTCTTT. This chain uses TRBV9 with TRBJ1-1; D remains ambiguous. V shed 6 bases and J shed 3 bases, with 6 bases lying between them. The CDR3 runs to 11 residues. Germline values: CDR1 SGDLS, CDR2 YYNGEE.

J is TRBJ2-6 and V is TRBV4-1; D possibly corresponds to TRBD2 (6 bases). V lost 4 bases to trimming and J lost 7 bases, with 17 bases between them. Germline loops: CDR1 MGHRA, CDR2 YSYEKL. The CDR3 is 16 residues long. The CDR3, as DNA: TGCGCCAGCAGCCCGTTCGGGAGCAGGGCAGCCAACGTCCTGACTTTC. Translation gives CASSPFGSRAANVLTF.

This chain connects TRBV28 to TRBJ1-2; unclear D gene. V gave up 5 bases and J gave up 4 bases, with 5 bases separating them. Germline V lookup: CDR1 MDHEN, CDR2 SYDVKM. The CDR3 length is 11 residues. The CDR3 region has the DNA TGTGCCAGCAGTCTCAGCTATGGCTACACCTTC. This translates into CASSLSYGYTF.

V is TRBV11-2 and J is TRBJ2-7; no firm D call. V dropped 1 base and J dropped 0 bases, with 7 bases sitting between them. CDR1 and CDR2 (germline): SGHAT, FQNNGV. There are 14 residues in the CDR3. The CDR3 nucleotides read TGTGCCAGCAGCTTAGTTGTCAGCTCCTACGAGCAGTACTTC. This encodes CASSLVVSSYEQYF.

This sequence joins TRBV7-6 and TRBJ2-5; D is perhaps TRBD2 (6 bases). The last part of the DNA fits TRBJ2-7 better; the J call may be wrong. Germline CDR1 reads SGHVS; CDR2 reads FNYEAQ. CDR3 length equals 12 residues. In nucleotides, the CDR3 is TGTGCCAGCAGCCAGGCGGGGTACGAGCAGTACTTC. Translating gives CASSQAGYEQYF.

J is TRBJ2-5 and V is TRBV6-1; 8 bases are shared with TRBD2. CDR3 length: 14 residues. V lost 7 bases and J lost 1; bases outside the gene matches: 5. Germline V gene lookup returns CDR1 MNHNS and CDR2 SASEGT. This CDR3 is CASTLGLGQETQYF. The CDR3 DNA reads TGTGCCAGCACCCTGGGACTAGGCCAAGAGACCCAGTACTTC.

CDR3 region: CASSPRLAGGLPASTDTQYF. The CDR3 DNA is TGTGCCAGCAGCCCCAGACTAGCGGGGGGTCTCCCAGCCAGCACAGATACGCAGTATTTT. The rearrangement joins TRBV5-4 to TRBJ2-3; TRBD2 matches at 13 bases. Trimming at V came to 4 bases and at J to 0 bases, leaving 14 bases not matched to a gene. Germline V gene data show CDR1 as SGHNT and CDR2 as YYREEE (reference sequence). There are 20 residues in the CDR3.

This clone is a singleton in its sample. V is TRBV29-1 and J is TRBJ2-3, with 7 bases identical to TRBD2. The germline V gene encodes CDR1 SQVTM and CDR2 ANQGSEA. J gave up 2 bases and V 4 bases, and 6 bases lay outside the gene matches. There are 14 residues in the CDR3. Written as DNA, the CDR3 is TGCAGCGTTGCGGTGGGACTACACACAGATACGCAGTATTTT. It codes for CSVAVGLHTDTQYF.

The genes are TRBV25-1 and TRBJ1-2; D is uncertain. Germline lookup yields CDR1 MGHDK and CDR2 SYGVNS. The CDR3 has 13 residues. The V gene lost 2 bases and the J gene lost 2 bases, with 6 bases spanning the gap. The DNA for the CDR3 is TGTGCCAGCAGTGAAGCGGGGAACTATGGCTACACCTTC. Translation gives CASSEAGNYGYTF.

This chain uses TRBV11-2 with TRBJ2-3, with TRBD1 as a possible D gene (6 bases). V dropped 0 bases and J dropped 3 bases, with 10 bases sitting between them. Germline assignment: CDR1 SGHAT and CDR2 FQNNGV. This CDR3 comprises 15 residues. CDR3 sequence reads: CASSLDRGSTDTQYF. For the CDR3, the DNA is TGTGCCAGCAGCTTAGACAGGGGATCGACAGATACGCAGTATTTT. Together with reference TRBV11-2 and TRBJ2-3, the CDR3 gives the full variable domain: EAGVAQSPRYKIIEKRQSVAFWCNPISGHATLYWYQQILGQGPKLLIQFQNNGVVDDSQLPKDRFSAERLKGVDSTLKIQPAKLEDSAVYLCASSLDRGSTDTQYFGPGTRLTVL.